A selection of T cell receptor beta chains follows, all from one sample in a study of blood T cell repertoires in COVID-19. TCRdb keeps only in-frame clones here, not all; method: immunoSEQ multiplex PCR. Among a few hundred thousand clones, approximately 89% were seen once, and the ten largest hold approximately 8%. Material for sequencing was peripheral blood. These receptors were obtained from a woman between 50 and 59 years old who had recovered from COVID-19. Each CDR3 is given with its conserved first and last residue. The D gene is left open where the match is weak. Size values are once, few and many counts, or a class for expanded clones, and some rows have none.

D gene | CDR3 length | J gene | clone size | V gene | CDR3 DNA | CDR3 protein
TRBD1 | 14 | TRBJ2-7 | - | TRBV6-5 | TGTGCCAGCAGAGCGACAGGGGGCCTCTACGAGCAGTACTTC | CASRATGGLYEQYF
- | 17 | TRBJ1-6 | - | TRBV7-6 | TGTGCCAGCAGCTTAAGATCCCCCCAGGTCTATAATTCACCCCTCCACTTT | CASSLRSPQVYNSPLHF
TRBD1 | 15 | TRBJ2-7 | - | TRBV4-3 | TGCGCCAGCAGCCAAGTCCGGACAGGGAGAGACGAGCAGTACTTC | CASSQVRTGRDEQYF
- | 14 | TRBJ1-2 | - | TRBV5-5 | TGTGCCAGCAGCAGGACAGCGATGGACTATGGCTACACCTTC | CASSRTAMDYGYTF
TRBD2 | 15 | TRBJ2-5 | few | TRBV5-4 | TGTGCCAGCAGCGAGGGACTAGGGGCCCAAGAGACCCAGTACTTC | CASSEGLGAQETQYF
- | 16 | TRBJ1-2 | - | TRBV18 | TGTGCCAGCTCACCATCATCTCTCCAGGCCGGCTATGGCTACACCTTC | CASSPSSLQAGYGYTF
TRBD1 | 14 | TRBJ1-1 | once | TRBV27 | TGTGCCAGCAGGGGACAGGGGGGTTACACTGAAGCTTTCTTT | CASRGQGGYTEAFF
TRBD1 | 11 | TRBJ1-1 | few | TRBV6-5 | TGTGCCAGCAGCCGACAGGGTCAAGCTTTCTTT | CASSRQGQAFF
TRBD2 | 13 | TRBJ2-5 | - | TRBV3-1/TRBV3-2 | TGTGCCAGCAGCCGTAGCGGGAGAGAGACCCAGTACTTC | CASSRSGRETQYF
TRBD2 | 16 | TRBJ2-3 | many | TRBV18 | TGTGCCAGCTCAGCCGGGACTAGCGGGTACACAGATACGCAGTATTTT | CASSAGTSGYTDTQYF